Each of the 23 T cell receptor beta chains below was sequenced from the same sample in a study of blood T cell repertoires in COVID-19. Repertoires were generated with immunoSEQ multiplex PCR, while TCRdb's copy carries only in-frame clones and drops some. This sample has about 250,000 clones, with around four fifths found just once. Sequenced: peripheral blood. Receptors were obtained from a woman in her fifties or sixties with active or convalescent COVID-19.

The chain links TRBV5-1 to TRBJ1-1; possible D gene TRBD1, 5 bases. Germline V gives CDR1 SGHRS, CDR2 YFSETQ. The CDR3 covers 15 residues. Trimming took 4 bases from V and 1 from J, leaving 14 bases between them. The CDR3 loop is CASSNVGAANTEAFF. The CDR3 DNA reads as TGCGCCAGCAGCAACGTAGGGGCGGCGAACACTGAAGCTTTCTTT.

This clone was counted once. The chain employs TRBV28 and TRBJ2-6; 10 bases map to TRBD1. V shed 5 bases and J 1 base; nucleotides not matched to a gene: 8. The CDR3 covers 18 residues. Germline CDR1 is MDHEN and CDR2 is SYDVKM. The CDR3 DNA follows: TGTGCCAGCAGTCCACCGGGACAGGGGTTTTCTGGGGCCAACGTCCTGACTTTC. This sequence encodes CASSPPGQGFSGANVLTF.

On this clone: This CDR3 is also generated by other DNA sequences in the sample. The V call is TRBV7-9, the J call TRBJ1-2, with D tentatively TRBD1 (6 bases). CDR1 and CDR2 (germline): SEHNR, FQNEAQ (reference sequence). The CDR3 has 14 amino acids. V gave up 3 bases and J gave up 4 bases, with 12 bases separating them. Here the CDR3 DNA reads TGTGCCAGCAGCTTGGACAGTTCCGGCTATGGCTACACCTTC. As protein: CASSLDSSGYGYTF.

The V gene is TRBV9, the J gene TRBJ2-1, with 13 bases matching TRBD2. CDR3 size: 17 residues. Germline-derived CDR1 and CDR2 are SGDLS and YYNGEE. V dropped 3 bases and J dropped 9; count of bases not matched to a gene: 12. The CDR3 DNA is TGTGCCAGCAGCGCTGGGGGGGGACTAGCGGGATATAGTGAGCAGTTCTTC. Amino acid sequence: CASSAGGGLAGYSEQFF.

This clone was recorded once. This CDR3 is CASSQDEGRGNEQFF. In DNA form, the CDR3 reads TGCGCCAGCAGCCAAGATGAGGGCCGCGGCAATGAGCAGTTCTTC. The chain uses TRBV4-1 and TRBJ2-1, with D perhaps matching TRBD2 (5 bases). With 0 bases removed from V and 6 bases from J, the gap between germline ends came to 12 bases. This CDR3 has 15 residues. Germline CDR1 is MGHRA and CDR2 is YSYEKL.

The chain has TRBV29-1 and TRBJ1-2; D gene unclear. This CDR3 is built from 12 residues. V was shortened by 5 bases and J by 4 bases, with 11 bases between the two germline ends. The V gene's germline CDR1 is SQVTM and CDR2 ANQGSEA. The CDR3 nucleotides are TGCAGCGTTTCCCAGGTTCTCTATGGCTACACCTTC. It codes for CSVSQVLYGYTF.

V usage is TRBV9 and J usage is TRBJ2-2, with 12 nucleotides matching TRBD2. Germline values: CDR1 SGDLS, CDR2 YYNGEE. V was pared by 1 base and J by 5 bases, with 3 bases of the junction left unmatched. The CDR3 spans 16 residues. This CDR3 reads CASSVTGLAGTGELFF. As DNA, the CDR3 is TGTGCCAGCAGCGTAACGGGACTAGCGGGTACCGGGGAGCTGTTTTTT.

The genes are TRBV6-5 and TRBJ2-4; possibly TRBD1 for D (6 bases). Germline assignment: CDR1 MNHEY and CDR2 SVGAGI. The CDR3 is made up of 15 amino acids. V lost 6 bases, J lost 4 bases, and 16 bases lay in between. The CDR3: CASRQPGHPKNIQYF. CDR3 sequence (DNA): TGTGCCAGCAGACAACCGGGACACCCGAAAAACATTCAGTACTTC.

The chain links TRBV9 to TRBJ1-3; 11 positions match TRBD1. Looked up from germline, CDR1 is SGDLS and CDR2 is YYNGEE. V shed 4 bases, J shed 0 bases, and the junction held 6 bases outside the gene matches. The CDR3 has 17 residues. The CDR3 protein is CASSPSGTGGSGNTIYF. CDR3 in DNA: TGTGCCAGCAGCCCCTCCGGGACAGGGGGCTCTGGAAACACCATATATTTT.

The gene calls are TRBV20-1 and TRBJ2-7; D may be TRBD1 (5 bases). Germline CDR1 DFQATT, CDR2 SNEGSKA (reference sequence). The germline V and J ends were trimmed by 3 bases and 2 bases, with 8 bases remaining between them. This CDR3 is built from 12 residues. The chain's CDR3 is CSASPRAYEQYF. As DNA, the CDR3 is TGCAGTGCTAGTCCCAGGGCCTACGAGCAGTACTTC.

V gene TRBV4-1 combines with J gene TRBJ1-1; D unresolved. Germline loops: CDR1 MGHRA, CDR2 YSYEKL. V dropped 4 bases and J dropped 0 bases, with 6 bases sitting between them. The CDR3 spans 13 residues. CDR3 in amino acids: CASSPIMNTEAFF. In nucleotides, the CDR3 is TGCGCCAGCAGCCCTATAATGAACACTGAAGCTTTCTTT.

The CDR3 sequence: CASSPGGALTDTQYF. The CDR3 DNA follows: TGTGCCAGCAGCCCCGGGGGAGCGCTAACAGATACGCAGTATTTT. The J gene is TRBJ2-3, the V gene TRBV5-4, with D possibly TRBD2 on 6 matching bases. The germline V gene has CDR1 SGHNT and CDR2 YYREEE (reference sequence). CDR3 length: 15 residues. V was shortened by 4 bases and J by 3 bases, with 15 bases between the two germline ends.

The chain is built from TRBV5-1 and TRBJ1-6; no clear D gene. Germline CDR1 SGHRS, CDR2 YFSETQ. Between the trimmed V and J ends, which lost 2 bases and 9 bases, there was a span of 12 bases. This CDR3 region has 14 residues. The CDR3 coding sequence is TGCGCCAGCAGCTTAGACGGCACGGGTTCACCCCTCCACTTT. This encodes CASSLDGTGSPLHF.

The chain carries TRBV9 and TRBJ1-1; TRBD1 matches at 8 bases. Germline V gene sequence: CDR1 SGDLS, CDR2 YYNGEE. Unmatched junction bases numbered 16, after V lost 4 bases and J lost 8 bases. CDR3 size: 16 residues. The CDR3 DNA follows: TGTGCCAGCAGCTCCCACTTGACAGGGGAATCAGGAGAAGCTTTCTTT. Its translation: CASSSHLTGESGEAFF. Full variable domain (rest looked up from reference TRBV9 and TRBJ1-1): DSGVTQTPKHLITATGQRVTLRCSPRSGDLSVYWYQQSLDQGLQFLIQYYNGEERAKGNILERFSAQQFPDLHSELNLSSLELGDSALYFCASSSHLTGESGEAFFGQGTRLTVV.

V gene TRBV5-6 combines with J gene TRBJ2-5, with a possible D match to TRBD1 (6 bases). V dropped 7 bases and J dropped 5 bases, with 18 bases sitting between them. Per the germline V gene, CDR1 is SGHDT and CDR2 is YYEEEE. CDR3 size: 14 residues. The CDR3 coding sequence is TGTGCCAGCTCTTGGGACACCCAGGGGGAGACCCAGTACTTC. Translation gives CASSWDTQGETQYF.

The chain employs TRBV5-1 and TRBJ2-1; 8 nucleotides agree with TRBD1. This CDR3 has 15 amino acids. Germline loops: CDR1 SGHRS, CDR2 YFSETQ. V lost 4 bases and J lost 2; bases outside the gene matches: 5. CDR3 region: CASSLRTGTYNEQFF. The CDR3 DNA sequence: TGCGCCAGCAGCCTCCGGACAGGGACCTACAATGAGCAGTTCTTC.

The V gene is TRBV7-2, the J gene TRBJ1-4, with 9 bases identical to TRBD1. CDR1 and CDR2 (germline): SGHTA, FQGNSA. V was pared by 5 bases and J by 8 bases, with 15 bases of the junction left unmatched. There are 17 residues in the CDR3. CDR3 sequence: CASSGHRGPRAEEKLFF. CDR3 nucleotide sequence: TGTGCCAGCAGCGGGCACAGGGGGCCGCGGGCGGAGGAAAAACTGTTTTTT.

The chain carries TRBV2 and TRBJ2-1, with 7 nucleotides matching TRBD1. The CDR3 covers 14 residues. Per the germline V gene, CDR1 is SNHLY and CDR2 is FYNNEI. Losses at the gene ends were 5 bases for V and 3 bases for J; bases not matched to a gene: 4. CDR3 bases: TGTGCCAGCAGTTACCGGGACAGCTACAATGAGCAGTTCTTC. Protein sequence: CASSYRDSYNEQFF.

The chain links TRBV7-2 to TRBJ1-2, with D possibly being TRBD1 (5 bases). The germline V gene has CDR1 SGHTA and CDR2 FQGNSA. Trimming took 2 bases from V and 4 from J, leaving 14 bases between them. The CDR3 totals 15 residues. The CDR3 DNA sequence: TGTGCCAGCAGCTTACGGGGGGGTAGGCTCTATGGCTACACCTTC. Residues: CASSLRGGRLYGYTF.

This clone was counted once. The chain has TRBV29-1 and TRBJ2-7; D is possibly TRBD1 (6 bases). CDR1 and CDR2 (germline): SQVTM, ANQGSEA. The CDR3 totals 12 residues. The V and J ends lost 5 bases and 6 bases respectively, with 14 bases between them. The CDR3 region is CSVTLNRVEQYF. Here the CDR3 DNA reads TGCAGCGTTACCCTAAACAGGGTCGAGCAGTACTTC.

This clone turned up a few times. The V and J genes are TRBV10-1 and TRBJ2-2; 9 bases are a match to TRBD1. The V gene end was trimmed by 0 bases and the J gene end by 4 bases; junction bases not matched to a gene: 3. CDR3 size: 16 residues. CDR1 WNHNN and CDR2 SYGVQD come from the germline V gene (reference sequence). This CDR3 is CASSESTGGPTGELFF. Written as DNA, the CDR3 is TGCGCCAGCAGTGAGTCGACAGGGGGGCCCACCGGGGAGCTGTTTTTT.

This clone was picked up one time. The chain employs TRBV6-1 and TRBJ2-7; D is perhaps TRBD2 (5 bases). V gave up 1 base and J gave up 4 bases, with 8 bases separating them. There are 13 residues in the CDR3. The V gene's germline CDR1 is MNHNS and CDR2 SASEGT. CDR3 region: CASSEVRGYEQYF. Here the CDR3 DNA reads TGTGCCAGCAGTGAAGTTCGGGGTTACGAGCAGTACTTC.

Concerning this clone itself: Other nucleotide sequences in the sample specify the same CDR3. The CDR3 loop is CASSQVGGTEAFF. CDR3 bases: TGTGCCAGCAGCCAAGTCGGGGGCACTGAAGCTTTCTTT. The genes are TRBV3-1 (or the pseudogene TRBV3-2) and TRBJ1-1; D might be TRBD1 (5 bases). The CDR3 is 13 residues long. The ends were cut back, 1 base at V and 4 bases at J, with 7 bases in the middle. Germline V gene lookup returns CDR1 LGHDT and CDR2 YNNKEL (reference sequence).